This entry features one TCR beta chain sequence. This clonotype was found a few times. This clone's antigen is unknown. Base qualities were left out, and no much larger clone turns up one base away. From cysteine to phenylalanine, the CDR3 is 13 amino acids long. Only CDR3 DNA remains: 39 bases, in frame from the first base. V was cut back by 6 bases and J by 6 bases, leaving a gap of 16 bases between them. For CDR1 and CDR2, the germline V gene (reference sequence) lists DFQATT and SNEGSKA. The protocol used for the library was 5' RACE. Sequenced using an Illumina HiSeq 2500. The second PCR ran for about 6 to 12 cycles and used a J-beta primer mix along with a sample-barcoded 5' primer. A template-switch 5' adaptor carrying 12 random nucleotides introduced a unique molecular identifier onto each TCR beta cDNA molecule. Each sample yielded at least 3 million CDR3-containing paired-end reads. First-strand cDNA synthesis was performed from all RNA using the Mint cDNA synthesis kit, with priming by a TRBC-specific oligonucleotide. Following uracil-DNA glycosylase treatment, a first 18-cycle PCR with universal primers M1SS and BC2_uni_R was performed on all cDNA. Turning to the authors' computational methods: For normalization, 1 million high-quality reads, each with a distinct molecular identifier, were randomly selected from each sample. Reads with shared molecular identifiers were discarded instead of being binned into consensus sequences. MiTCR, set to a Q25 quality threshold and the strictest error-elimination algorithm, was used for CDR3 identification, clonotype clustering and error correction. A nonparametric unseen species model with Euler transformation was used to estimate a lower bound on total TCR beta diversity. TCRdb ran its own pipeline on the public reads, namely fastp trimming at Q25 and MiXCR clone calling, and kept in-frame beta chains. Records with the same CDR3 protein are collapsed into one entry carrying the most frequent genes and DNA. The V and J calls shown here were made by TCRdb, not taken from the authors' results. Across this sample there are some 850,000 distinct CDR3 sequences, with 20% to 30% seen only once. The ten largest clones add up to 3% of the sample.

The data are from a study of blood T cells in healthy people across ages (dated by TCRdb to the mid-2010s). Turning to the overall study: In model experiments, roughly one uniquely barcoded TCR beta cDNA molecule per two T cells was captured by template switching. To track age-related changes in TCR beta repertoire diversity, the study relied on deep sequencing normalized with unique cDNA molecular identifiers. The donors were split into four age groups: young (average 16 years), middle-aged (about 40), aged (over 55) and long-lived (roughly 86). The study analyzed two additional independent replicas of 1 million unique cDNA reads from the same blood draw for two donors, one aged 18 to 29 and one aged 80 or older.

What the work shows at the level of the full study, not this receptor alone: As age increased, observed TCR beta diversity per million T cells dropped in a roughly linear way, and a significant reduction was already evident by age 40. The long-lived group showed more naive CD4+ T cells, fewer expanded clones and increased TCR diversity than the aged group, suggesting age selection. Bulk unsorted PBMC profiling prevented conclusive comparison of naive and antigen-experienced compartments. Estimates of total diversity from one million sequenced T cells were regarded as lower bounds and underestimates. Because donor CMV infection status was unknown, age-related changes in expanded clonotypes were potentially confounded. There was a strong correlation between observed TCR beta diversity and the percentage of naive T cells measured by flow cytometry.

Systemically healthy Caucasian individuals from Russia, about 38 in total and aged roughly 6 to 95 years, were included as donors. Each donor gave roughly 9.5 milliliters of peripheral blood, collected into EDTA-treated Vacutainer tubes. Ficoll-Paque density-gradient centrifugation was used to isolate PBMCs, with at least 6.5 million per sample. Total RNA was extracted from PBMCs with Trizol reagent, with at least 6 micrograms obtained per sample. For every donor, flow cytometry on a PBMC aliquot measured the percentage of naive CD45RAhigh/CD27high T cells. The sample also formed part of further work on T cells of mothers and their children. As the second study states: Nine systemically healthy Caucasian individuals served as donors, namely three mothers together with their six children. cDNA synthesis used all of the extracted RNA, with approximately 1.4 ug of RNA in each 15 ul reaction. In the second PCR, sample barcodes and 2-4 random nucleotides were introduced via the M1S primer. Over 9 million TCR beta CDR3 reads came from each mother, compared with approximately 2.8 million reads from each child. TCR recombination output is similarly shaped by thymic selection in related and unrelated pairs, with a minor effect exerted by inherited differences. Normalized repertoire overlap in related mother-child pairs was always slightly higher than in unrelated mother-child pairs, but the difference was never significant. No persistent microchimeric T cell clones were found, with a detection sensitivity of roughly 92 clones per million clonotypes. The study used deep NGS to compare TCR beta repertoires of mothers and children, seeking features distinguishing related mother-child pairs from unrelated individuals. Mothers averaged roughly 36 +/- 4 years of age and children averaged around 11 +/- 4 years. After adapter ligation was performed with NEBNext reagents, the libraries were sequenced on an Illumina HiSeq 2000 with 100+100 nt paired-end reads. Mother and child libraries were prepared a month apart and sequenced in separate runs to prevent cross-contamination. For each donor, somewhere between about 450,000 and 2,200,000 distinct TCR beta clonotypes were identified. Naive TCR beta clonotypes were estimated from low-frequency clonotypes matched to each donor's FACS-determined naive share, without sorting.

The chain joins TRBV20-1 to TRBJ2-3; matching of 6 bases hints at TRBD2 as the D gene. The sequence derives from a boy aged 10-17 years in good health. Input material: blood. CDR3 loop: CSARLSGPDTQYF. Here is the DNA: TGCAGTGCAAGGCTTAGCGGTCCCGATACGCAGTATTTT.